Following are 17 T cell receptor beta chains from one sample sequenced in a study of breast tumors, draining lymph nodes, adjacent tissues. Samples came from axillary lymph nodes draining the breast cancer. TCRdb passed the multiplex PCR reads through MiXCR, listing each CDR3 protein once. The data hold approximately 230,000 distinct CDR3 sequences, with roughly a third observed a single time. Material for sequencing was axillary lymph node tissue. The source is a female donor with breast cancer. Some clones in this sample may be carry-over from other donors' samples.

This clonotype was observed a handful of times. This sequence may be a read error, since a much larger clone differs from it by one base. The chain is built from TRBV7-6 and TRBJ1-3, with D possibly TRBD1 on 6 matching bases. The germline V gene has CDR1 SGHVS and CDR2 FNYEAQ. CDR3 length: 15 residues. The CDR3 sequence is CASSPGQIIGNTIHF. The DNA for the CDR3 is TGTGCCAGCAGCCCCGGACAGATAATAGGAAACACCATACATTTT.

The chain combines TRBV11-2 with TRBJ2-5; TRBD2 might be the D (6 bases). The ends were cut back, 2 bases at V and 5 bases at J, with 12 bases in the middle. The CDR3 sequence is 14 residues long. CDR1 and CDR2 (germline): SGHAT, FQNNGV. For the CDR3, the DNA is TGTGCCAGCAGCTTATGGGGGGTTACGGAGACCCAGTACTTC. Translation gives CASSLWGVTETQYF.

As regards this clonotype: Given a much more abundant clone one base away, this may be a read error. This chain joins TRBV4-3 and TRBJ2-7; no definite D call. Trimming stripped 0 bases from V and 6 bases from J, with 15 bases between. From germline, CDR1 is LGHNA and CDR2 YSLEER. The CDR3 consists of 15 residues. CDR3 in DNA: TGCGCCAGCAGCCAAGATCCGGGCCTCTGGGGCGAGCAGTACTTC. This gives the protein CASSQDPGLWGEQYF.

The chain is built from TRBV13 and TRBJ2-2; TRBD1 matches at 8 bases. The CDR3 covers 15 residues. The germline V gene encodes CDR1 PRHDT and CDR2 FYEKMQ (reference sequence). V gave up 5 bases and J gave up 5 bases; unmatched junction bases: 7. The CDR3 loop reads CASSTGQGWTGELFF. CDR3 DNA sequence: TGTGCCAGCAGCACCGGACAGGGATGGACCGGGGAGCTGTTTTTT.

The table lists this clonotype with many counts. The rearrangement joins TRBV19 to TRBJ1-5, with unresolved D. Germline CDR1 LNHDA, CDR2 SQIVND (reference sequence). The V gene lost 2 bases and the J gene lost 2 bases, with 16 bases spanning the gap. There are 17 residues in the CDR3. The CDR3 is CASSILGPSGGNQPQHF. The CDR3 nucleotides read TGTGCCAGTAGTATATTGGGTCCCAGCGGGGGCAATCAGCCCCAGCATTTT. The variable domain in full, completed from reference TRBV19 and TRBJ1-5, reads DGGITQSPKYLFRKEGQNVTLSCEQNLNHDAMYWYRQDPGQGLRLIYYSQIVNDFQKGDIAEGYSVSREKKESFPLTVTSAQKNPTAFYLCASSILGPSGGNQPQHFGDGTRLSIL.

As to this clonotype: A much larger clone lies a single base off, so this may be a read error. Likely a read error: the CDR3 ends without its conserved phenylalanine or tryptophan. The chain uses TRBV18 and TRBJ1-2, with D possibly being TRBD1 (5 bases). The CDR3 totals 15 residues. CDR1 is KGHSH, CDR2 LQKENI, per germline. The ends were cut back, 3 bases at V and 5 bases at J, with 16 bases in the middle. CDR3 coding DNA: TGTGCCAGCTCACCGGCGGGGGGAGACACGTATGGCTACACCTAC. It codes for CASSPAGGDTYGYTY.

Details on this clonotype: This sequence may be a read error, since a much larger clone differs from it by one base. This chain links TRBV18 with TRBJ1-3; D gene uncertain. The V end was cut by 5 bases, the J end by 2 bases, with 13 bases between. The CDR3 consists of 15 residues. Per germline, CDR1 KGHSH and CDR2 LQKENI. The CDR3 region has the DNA TGTGCCAGCTCATCATCAGGCAGAGCTGGAAACACCATATATTTT. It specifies CASSSSGRAGNTIYF.

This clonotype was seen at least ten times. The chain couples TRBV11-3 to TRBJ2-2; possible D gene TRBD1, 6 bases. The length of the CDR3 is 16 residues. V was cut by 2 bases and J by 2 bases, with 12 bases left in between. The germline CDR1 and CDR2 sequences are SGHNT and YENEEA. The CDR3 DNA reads TGTGCCAGCAGCTTAACCGGGACACCTAACACCGGGGAGCTGTTTTTT. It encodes CASSLTGTPNTGELFF.

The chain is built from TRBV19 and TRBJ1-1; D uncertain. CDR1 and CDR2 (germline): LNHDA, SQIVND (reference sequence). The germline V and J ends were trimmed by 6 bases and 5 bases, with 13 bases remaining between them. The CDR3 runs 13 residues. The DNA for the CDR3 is TGTGCCAGTAGCGAAGGGTGGTCGACTGAAGCTTTCTTT. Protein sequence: CASSEGWSTEAFF.

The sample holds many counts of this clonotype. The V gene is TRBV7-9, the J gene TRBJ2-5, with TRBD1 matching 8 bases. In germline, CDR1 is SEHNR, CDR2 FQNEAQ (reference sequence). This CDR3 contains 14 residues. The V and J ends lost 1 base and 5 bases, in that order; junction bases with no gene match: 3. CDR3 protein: CASSLVHRGETQYF. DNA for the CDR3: TGTGCCAGCAGCTTAGTTCACAGGGGGGAGACCCAGTACTTC.

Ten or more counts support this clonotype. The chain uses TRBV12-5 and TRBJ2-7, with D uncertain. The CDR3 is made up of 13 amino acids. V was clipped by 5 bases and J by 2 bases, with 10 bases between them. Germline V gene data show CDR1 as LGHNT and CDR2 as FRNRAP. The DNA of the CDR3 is TGTGCTAGTGGTATTTACAGCCCCTACGAGCAGTACTTC. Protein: CASGIYSPYEQYF. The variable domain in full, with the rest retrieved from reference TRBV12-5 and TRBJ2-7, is DARVTQTPRHKVTEMGQEVTMRCQPILGHNTVFWYRQTMMQGLELLAYFRNRAPLDDSGMPKDRFSAEMPDATLATLKIQPSEPRDSAVYFCASGIYSPYEQYFGPGTRLTVT.

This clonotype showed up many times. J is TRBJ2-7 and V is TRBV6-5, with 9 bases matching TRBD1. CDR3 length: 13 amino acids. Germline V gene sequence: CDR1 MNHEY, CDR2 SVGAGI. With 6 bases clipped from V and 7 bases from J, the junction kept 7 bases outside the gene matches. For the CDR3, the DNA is TGTGCCAGCAGCCGGGGACAGGGTGGAGAGCAGTACTTC. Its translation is CASSRGQGGEQYF.

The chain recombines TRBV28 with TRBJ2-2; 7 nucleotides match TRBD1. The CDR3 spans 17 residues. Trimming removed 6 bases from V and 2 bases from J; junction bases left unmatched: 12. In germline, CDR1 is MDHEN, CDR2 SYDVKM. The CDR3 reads CASSTLSWDRNTGELFF. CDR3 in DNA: TGTGCCAGCAGCACTTTGAGCTGGGACAGAAACACCGGGGAGCTGTTTTTT.

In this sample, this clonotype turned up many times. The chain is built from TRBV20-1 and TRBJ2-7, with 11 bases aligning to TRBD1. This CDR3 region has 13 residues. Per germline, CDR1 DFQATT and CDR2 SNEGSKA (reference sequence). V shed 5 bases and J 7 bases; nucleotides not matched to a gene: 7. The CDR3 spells CSAPGQGVGEQYF. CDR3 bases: TGCAGTGCTCCGGGACAGGGGGTAGGGGAGCAGTACTTC.

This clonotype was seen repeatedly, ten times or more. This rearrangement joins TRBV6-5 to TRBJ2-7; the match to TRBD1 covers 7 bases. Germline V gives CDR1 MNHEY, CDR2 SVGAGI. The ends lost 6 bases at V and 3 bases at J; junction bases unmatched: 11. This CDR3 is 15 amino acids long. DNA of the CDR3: TGTGCCAGCAGCCGTCAACAGGGGAATGGCTACGAGCAGTACTTC. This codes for CASSRQQGNGYEQYF.

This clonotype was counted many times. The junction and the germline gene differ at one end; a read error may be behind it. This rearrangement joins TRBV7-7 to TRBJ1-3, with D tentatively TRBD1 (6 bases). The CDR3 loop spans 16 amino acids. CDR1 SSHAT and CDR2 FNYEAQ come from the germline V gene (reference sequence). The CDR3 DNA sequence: TGTGCTAGCAGCTTGACAGGTCCCGGCTCTGGAAACACCATATATTTT. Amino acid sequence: CASSLTGPGSGNTIYF.

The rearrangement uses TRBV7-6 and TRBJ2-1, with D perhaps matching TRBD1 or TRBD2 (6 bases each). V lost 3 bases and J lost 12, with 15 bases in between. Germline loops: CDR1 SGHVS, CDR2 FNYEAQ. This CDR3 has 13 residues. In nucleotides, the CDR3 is TGTGCCAGCAGCTTGGGGGGCGGGTATCGGCAGTTCTTC. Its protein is CASSLGGGYRQFF.